The 21 T cell receptor beta chains listed next were all sequenced from one sample in a study of cytomegalovirus exposure and HLA in healthy donors. The PCR contained 60 Vbeta and 13 Jbeta primers. Assay used: immunoSEQ multiplex PCR; TCRdb lists only in-frame clones, some missing. This repertoire shows under 150,000 clones, over 70% found once; its top ten account for just over 5%. Sequencing was done on a sample of PBMCs. The receptors were sampled from a male donor in good health and CMV-seronegative.

This clone showed up just once. The junction shows a germline mismatch at one end, possibly a read error. The V gene is TRBV7-7, the J gene TRBJ2-5; D gene unclear. The CDR3 runs to 13 residues. CDR1 and CDR2 (germline): SSHAT, FNYEAQ (reference sequence). CDR3 DNA sequence: TGTGCTAGCAGCCTCAGAAACCAAGAGACCCAGTACTTC. Protein: CASSLRNQETQYF.

The chain has TRBV5-1 and TRBJ2-3; 11 bases fit TRBD2. CDR1 and CDR2 from the germline V gene are SGHRS and YFSETQ. V lost 0 bases, J lost 0 bases, and 6 bases stayed unmatched. The CDR3 has 18 amino acids. The chain's CDR3 is CASSLGASGGSSTDTQYF. In nucleotides, the CDR3 is TGCGCCAGCAGCTTGGGGGCTAGCGGGGGGTCTAGCACAGATACGCAGTATTTT.

The V call is TRBV7-2, the J call TRBJ2-1; 8 bases map to TRBD2. V trimming: 0 bases; J trimming: 8 bases; junction bases outside the gene matches: 6. The germline gives CDR1 SGHTA, CDR2 FQGNSA. The CDR3 contains 15 residues. The CDR3 bases are TGTGCCAGCAGCTTAGCCCGGACTAGCTTCCATGAGCAGTTCTTC. It codes for CASSLARTSFHEQFF.

This clone has a single count. This CDR3 is also generated by other DNA sequences in the sample. The V gene is TRBV5-4, the J gene TRBJ2-3, with TRBD1 matching over 8 bases. Germline V gene sequence: CDR1 SGHNT, CDR2 YYREEE (reference sequence). After removal of 4 bases from V and 4 bases from J, the junction contained 5 bases not matched to a gene. This CDR3 region has 14 residues. CDR3 protein: CASSRDRGSDTQYF. CDR3 nucleotides: TGTGCCAGCAGCCGTGACAGGGGATCAGATACGCAGTATTTT.

The chain is built from TRBV7-2 and TRBJ2-3; 10 positions match TRBD1. The CDR3 has 15 residues. The V gene's germline CDR1 is SGHTA and CDR2 FQGNSA. The J segment lost 9 bases and the V segment lost 5 bases, leaving 11 bases of the junction unmatched. Here the CDR3 reads CASSGTGTGVVTQYF. The CDR3 DNA follows: TGTGCCAGCAGCGGAACCGGGACAGGGGTTGTAACGCAGTATTTT. The entire variable domain, with the rest obtained from reference TRBV7-2 and TRBJ2-3, is as follows: GAGVSQSPSNKVTEKGKDVELRCDPISGHTALYWYRQSLGQGLEFLIYFQGNSAPDKSGLPSDRFSAERTGGSVSTLTIQRTQQEDSAVYLCASSGTGTGVVTQYFGPGTRLTVL.

The CDR3 coding sequence is TGTGCCAGCAGGCCCCTGGGACTAACCTACGAGCAGTACTTC. It is translated as CASRPLGLTYEQYF. The J gene is TRBJ2-7, the V gene TRBV28, with 7 bases matching TRBD2. Losses at the gene ends were 6 bases for V and 2 bases for J; bases not matched to a gene: 7. This CDR3 is 14 amino acids long. Germline assignment: CDR1 MDHEN and CDR2 SYDVKM.

J is TRBJ2-5 and V is TRBV30; D may be TRBD2 (7 bases). V lost 4 bases and J lost 7, with 16 bases in between. There are 13 residues in the CDR3. In germline, CDR1 is GTSNPN, CDR2 SVGIG (reference sequence). The CDR3 DNA reads as TGTGCCTGGATCGCGGGGGCAAGGGGGACCCAGTACTTC. The encoded protein is CAWIAGARGTQYF.

Details on this clone: One end of the junction is discordant with germline, which a read error may explain. CDR3 in DNA: TGTGCCAGCAGCTTAGTTAGTGGACGGTTGGGGTTCTCTGGGGCCAACGTCTTGACTTTC. Protein product: CASSLVSGRLGFSGANVLTF. This chain connects TRBV7-6 to TRBJ2-6; TRBD1 is a possible D gene (5 bases). This CDR3 region has 20 residues. The germline V gene has CDR1 SGHVS and CDR2 FNYEAQ.

The chain uses TRBV4-3 and TRBJ1-5; no clear D gene. The V end lost 4 bases, the J end lost 0 bases, and 10 bases lay between the germline ends. The CDR3 extends over 15 amino acids. Per the germline V gene, CDR1 is LGHNA and CDR2 is YSLEER. CDR3 coding DNA: TGCGCCAGCAGCCCACGACTCGCTAGCAATCAGCCCCAGCATTTT. Translating gives CASSPRLASNQPQHF.

The chain uses TRBV5-6 and TRBJ2-5; D may be TRBD1 (6 bases). Looked up from germline, CDR1 is SGHDT and CDR2 is YYEEEE. The CDR3 runs to 14 residues. V dropped 0 bases and J dropped 4 bases, with 10 bases sitting between them. This CDR3 is CASSLDRGGETQYF. CDR3 nucleotide sequence: TGTGCCAGCAGCTTGGATAGAGGGGGAGAGACCCAGTACTTC.

A single count supports this clone. The CDR3 loop reads CASSFHVGGSYNEQFF. DNA for the CDR3: TGCGCCAGCAGCTTCCACGTCGGGGGGTCCTACAATGAGCAGTTCTTC. This chain links TRBV5-1 with TRBJ2-1; 7 bases are shared with TRBD2. CDR3 length: 16 residues. The V gene end was trimmed by 2 bases and the J gene end by 1 base; junction bases not matched to a gene: 6. The germline gives CDR1 SGHRS, CDR2 YFSETQ.

Worth noting for this clone: The same CDR3 is also encoded by other DNA sequences in this sample. V usage is TRBV9 and J usage is TRBJ1-1; D may be TRBD1 (5 bases). The germline V and J ends were trimmed by 2 bases and 1 base, with 12 bases remaining between them. This CDR3 spans 15 amino acids. Per the germline V gene, CDR1 is SGDLS and CDR2 is YYNGEE. CDR3 loop: CASSVGQGGNTEAFF. The CDR3 DNA is TGTGCCAGCAGCGTTGGGCAGGGTGGGAACACTGAAGCTTTCTTT.

Regarding this clone: An end of the junction does not agree with germline; a read error may underlie this. The chain has TRBV7-9 and TRBJ1-4; 7 nucleotides line up with TRBD1. Germline V CDR1 and CDR2: SEHNR, FQNEAQ (reference sequence). This CDR3 has 11 residues. CDR3 amino acids: CSSSGQGGLFF. For the CDR3, the DNA is TGTTCCAGCAGCGGCCAGGGGGGATTGTTTTTT.

This clone has more than one count but fewer than ten. J is TRBJ1-4 and V is TRBV30, with 7 nucleotides matching TRBD1. The CDR3 contains 13 residues. Unmatched junction bases numbered 2, after V lost 3 bases and J lost 4 bases. Germline CDR1 and CDR2: GTSNPN and SVGIG (reference sequence). DNA for the CDR3: TGTGCCTGGAGCCGGGACAGTAATGAAAAACTGTTTTTT. Translated: CAWSRDSNEKLFF.

This clone was counted only a few times. The chain couples TRBV28 to TRBJ2-3; TRBD2 might be the D (5 bases). CDR1 MDHEN and CDR2 SYDVKM come from the germline V gene. The V gene lost 8 bases and the J gene lost 4 bases, with 19 bases spanning the gap. CDR3 size: 15 residues. The CDR3 DNA is TGTGCCAGCTGGGAGAGCCTCCATAGGTCAGATACGCAGTATTTT. Translating it yields CASWESLHRSDTQYF.

This clone turned up a few times. The V call is TRBV6-6, the J call TRBJ1-1; maybe TRBD1 (5 bases). V was shortened by 7 bases and J by 1 base, with 7 bases between the two germline ends. CDR1 is MNHNY and CDR2 is SVGAGI in the germline V gene (reference sequence). The CDR3 contains 12 residues. This chain's CDR3 is CASIQGNTEAFF. Written as DNA, the CDR3 is TGTGCCAGCATCCAGGGGAACACTGAAGCTTTCTTT.

About this clone itself: Other DNA sequences in this sample translate to the same CDR3. The chain couples TRBV27 to TRBJ1-4, with D maybe TRBD1 (6 bases). The V and J ends lost 2 bases and 10 bases respectively, with 8 bases between them. Germline loops: CDR1 MNHEY, CDR2 SMNVEV (reference sequence). There are 12 residues in the CDR3. The CDR3 loop reads CASSLEGGKLFF. The CDR3 DNA sequence: TGTGCCAGCAGTTTAGAAGGGGGAAAACTGTTTTTT.

This chain uses TRBV5-4 with TRBJ2-3, with 10 bases matching TRBD1. Germline CDR1 SGHNT, CDR2 YYREEE (reference sequence). This CDR3 is built from 16 residues. The V gene end was trimmed by 4 bases and the J gene end by 3 bases; junction bases not matched to a gene: 8. The CDR3 DNA reads TGTGCCAGCAGCGTGGGACAGGGGAGTTTAACAGATACGCAGTATTTT. This codes for CASSVGQGSLTDTQYF.

The rearrangement joins TRBV5-1 to TRBJ2-1, with D possibly TRBD2 on 6 matching bases. Trimming took 3 bases from V and 9 from J, leaving 16 bases between them. The V gene's germline CDR1 is SGHRS and CDR2 YFSETQ. The CDR3 runs to 14 residues. This chain's CDR3 is CASSSAGPTGEQFF. CDR3 bases: TGCGCCAGCAGCTCTGCGGGACCAACGGGTGAGCAGTTCTTC.

This rearrangement joins TRBV19 to TRBJ1-2, with D possibly being TRBD1 (6 bases). From germline, CDR1 is LNHDA and CDR2 SQIVND (reference sequence). Deletions cut 8 bases from V and 4 bases from J, with 14 bases between. The CDR3 has 13 amino acids. The CDR3 DNA sequence: TGTGCCAGTTGGGACACCGACGGCTATGGCTACACCTTC. Its translation is CASWDTDGYGYTF.

The chain recombines TRBV28 with TRBJ1-2; the match to TRBD1 covers 9 bases. V shed 4 bases, J shed 4 bases, and the junction held 1 base outside the gene matches. Germline V gene lookup returns CDR1 MDHEN and CDR2 SYDVKM. The CDR3 runs 13 residues. CDR3 amino acids: CASSYRGRYGYTF. The DNA for the CDR3 is TGTGCCAGCAGTTACAGGGGGCGCTATGGCTACACCTTC.